This T cell receptor beta chain was identified during a study of blood T cell repertoires in COVID-19. Overall study context: The study drew acute and convalescent COVID-19 samples from the United States, Italy and Spain. T cells, B-cell-depleted T cells, or PBMCs supplied cDNA or gDNA.

CDR3 size: 13 residues. Germline V gene data show CDR1 as SGHTA and CDR2 as FQGNSA. Trimming removed 2 bases from V and 7 bases from J, with 11 bases in between. In the original workflow: Estimates of nucleated cell counts were drawn from the amplification of reference gene primers. Clones were sequenced by immunoSEQ multiplex PCR, and TCRdb holds only the in-frame ones, with some missing. V and J calls and clone size are those listed in that table; D and trimming were worked out from the DNA. Here the sample spans around 300,000 clones, roughly 85% being singletons. This clonotype was sampled from a woman in her fifties or sixties who had recovered from COVID-19. The specimen sequenced was peripheral blood. The chain uses TRBV7-2 and TRBJ1-1, with D perhaps matching TRBD1 (5 bases). CDR3 bases: TGTGCCAGCAGCTTATGGGGGAGGGGTGAAGCTTTCTTT. Residues: CASSLWGRGEAFF.